The 27 T cell receptor beta chains given below trace back to one sample, sequenced in a study of cytomegalovirus exposure and HLA in healthy donors. PCR employed 60 Vbeta and 13 Jbeta primers. TCRdb's copy holds only in-frame clones and misses some; the assay was immunoSEQ multiplex PCR. The repertoire holds 170,000 or so clones, with 70% to 80% as singletons. Source material: PBMCs. All receptors come from a woman aged 25 to 39 in good health and CMV-seropositive.

The genes are TRBV7-6 and TRBJ1-4; 8 nucleotides align to TRBD1. V shed 4 bases and J 0 bases; nucleotides not matched to a gene: 13. Germline V lookup: CDR1 SGHVS, CDR2 FNYEAQ. The length of the CDR3 is 19 residues. DNA of the CDR3: TGTGCCAGCAGCTCTCCCCTCCCAGGGGGCTCAACAACTAATGAAAAACTGTTTTTT. Its translation: CASSSPLPGGSTTNEKLFF.

The rearrangement joins TRBV2 to TRBJ2-3, with 7 bases matching TRBD1. V dropped 3 bases and J dropped 3; count of bases not matched to a gene: 9. CDR1 and CDR2 from the germline V gene are SNHLY and FYNNEI. The CDR3 totals 16 residues. The CDR3 loop is CASSDRQGIRTDTQYF. The CDR3 nucleotides read TGTGCCAGCAGTGATAGACAGGGTATTAGAACAGATACGCAGTATTTT. Together with reference TRBV2 and TRBJ2-3, the CDR3 gives the full variable domain: EPEVTQTPSHQVTQMGQEVILRCVPISNHLYFYWYRQILGQKVEFLVSFYNNEISEKSEIFDDQFSVERPDGSNFTLKIRSTKLEDSAMYFCASSDRQGIRTDTQYFGPGTRLTVL.

This clone has a single count. This chain connects TRBV9 to TRBJ2-1, with TRBD2 identical over 10 bases. Germline CDR1 SGDLS, CDR2 YYNGEE. With V trimmed by 3 bases and J by 5 bases, 5 bases remained unmatched. This CDR3 has 15 residues. The DNA of the CDR3 is TGTGCCAGCAGCGCCCGGACTAGCGGAAACAATGAGCAGTTCTTC. This translates into CASSARTSGNNEQFF.

The CDR3 region is CASSLRETQYF. CDR3 coding DNA: TGTGCCAGCAGTCTCAGGGAGACCCAGTACTTC. V is TRBV28 and J is TRBJ2-5; D ambiguous. Germline V CDR1 and CDR2: MDHEN, SYDVKM. Trimming pared 5 bases from V and 5 bases from J, leaving 6 bases between. This CDR3 is 11 amino acids long. Variable domain in full (rest from reference TRBV28 and TRBJ2-5): DVKVTQSSRYLVKRTGEKVFLECVQDMDHENMFWYRQDPGLGLRLIYFSYDVKMKEKGDIPEGYSVSREKKERFSLILESASTNQTSMYLCASSLRETQYFGPGTRLLVL.

The CDR3 DNA follows: TGTGCCAGCAGCTTAGGCGGGACAGGGGTTTTAATTAATGGCTACACCTTC. This translates into CASSLGGTGVLINGYTF. The V gene is TRBV11-2, the J gene TRBJ1-2, with 10 bases identical to TRBD1. CDR1 is SGHAT and CDR2 is FQNNGV in the germline V gene. The CDR3 spans 17 residues. Trimming took 1 base from V and 6 from J; bases not matched to a gene: 11.

The chain joins TRBV28 to TRBJ2-7; weak D call: TRBD1 (5 bases). V was cut by 3 bases and J by 6 bases, with 15 bases left in between. The V gene's germline CDR1 is MDHEN and CDR2 SYDVKM. The CDR3 consists of 14 residues. The CDR3 loop is CASSLGQRSLEQYF. The CDR3 region has the DNA TGTGCCAGCAGTTTGGGGCAAAGGTCTCTCGAGCAGTACTTC.

CDR3 sequence reads: CAWTRGWGDGYTF. The CDR3 coding sequence is TGTGCCTGGACTAGGGGGTGGGGCGATGGCTACACCTTC. V and J are TRBV30 and TRBJ1-2; TRBD1 might be the D (6 bases). Per germline, CDR1 GTSNPN and CDR2 SVGIG (reference sequence). The length of the CDR3 is 13 residues. The germline V and J ends were trimmed by 4 bases and 6 bases, with 15 bases remaining between them.

V and J are TRBV4-2 and TRBJ2-2; weak D call: TRBD2 (6 bases). Trimming left V 5 bases short and J 2 bases short, with 15 bases between. The CDR3 is 16 amino acids. CDR1 LGHNA and CDR2 YNFKEQ come from the germline V gene. The CDR3 sequence: CASSSRTTDNTGELFF. The CDR3 nucleotides are TGTGCCAGCAGCTCCCGGACTACGGATAACACCGGGGAGCTGTTTTTT.

The V gene is TRBV5-1, the J gene TRBJ2-2; 9 nucleotides align to TRBD2. The V gene's germline CDR1 is SGHRS and CDR2 YFSETQ. CDR3 length: 16 residues. Losses at the gene ends were 4 bases for V and 5 bases for J; bases not matched to a gene: 9. CDR3 protein: CASSTIIAGETGELFF. The CDR3 DNA reads TGCGCCAGCAGCACAATTATAGCGGGAGAAACCGGGGAGCTGTTTTTT.

This chain links TRBV6-6 with TRBJ2-5; possible D gene TRBD2, 6 bases. V gave up 4 bases and J gave up 5 bases, with 20 bases separating them. In germline, CDR1 is MNHNY, CDR2 SVGAGI (reference sequence). The CDR3 is made up of 16 amino acids. The CDR3 DNA sequence: TGTGCCAGCAGTTCCTTGGATCGGGGGTTGGGGGAGACCCAGTACTTC. Protein product: CASSSLDRGLGETQYF.

CDR3 bases: TGCAGCGTAGCAGGCGTAATGAACACTGAAGCTTTCTTT. As protein: CSVAGVMNTEAFF. This chain links TRBV29-1 with TRBJ1-1; no firm D call. Germline V CDR1 and CDR2: SQVTM, ANQGSEA. The CDR3 consists of 13 residues. The ends were cut back, 6 bases at V and 0 bases at J, with 11 bases in the middle.

The CDR3 nucleotides are TGCGCCAGCAGCTCGACAGCGGGAGGAAGTACAGATACGCAGTATTTT. Residues: CASSSTAGGSTDTQYF. The rearrangement uses TRBV5-1 and TRBJ2-3, with 9 bases that match TRBD2. V shed 3 bases and J 3 bases; nucleotides not matched to a gene: 8. In germline, CDR1 is SGHRS, CDR2 YFSETQ. The CDR3 spans 16 residues.

V and J are TRBV30 and TRBJ2-5, with 7 nucleotides matching TRBD2. CDR1 is GTSNPN, CDR2 SVGIG, per germline (reference sequence). The CDR3 is 14 residues long. Trimming cost V 0 bases and J 1 base; bases outside gene matches: 2. CDR3 in amino acids: CAWSVSGVQETQYF. As DNA, the CDR3 is TGTGCCTGGAGTGTAAGCGGGGTCCAAGAGACCCAGTACTTC.

V and J are TRBV30 and TRBJ1-2; 9 bases agree with TRBD1. Looked up from germline, CDR1 is GTSNPN and CDR2 is SVGIG (reference sequence). The CDR3 covers 14 residues. Losses at the gene ends were 3 bases for V and 5 bases for J; bases not matched to a gene: 7. Here the CDR3 reads CAWSAGQGGYGYTF. DNA for the CDR3: TGTGCCTGGAGCGCGGGACAGGGTGGTTATGGCTACACCTTC. The whole variable domain, filled in from reference TRBV30 and TRBJ1-2, reads SQTIHQWPATLVQPVGSPLSLECTVEGTSNPNLYWYRQAAGRGLQLLFYSVGIGQISSEVPQNLSASRPQDRQFILSSKKLLLSDSGFYLCAWSAGQGGYGYTFGSGTRLTVV.

CDR3 in amino acids: CASSYSRIQETQYF. CDR3 DNA: TGTGCCAGCAGTTACTCCAGGATACAAGAGACCCAGTACTTC. The chain combines TRBV6-5 with TRBJ2-5; no definite D call. Germline CDR1 is MNHEY and CDR2 is SVGAGI. V gave up 0 bases and J gave up 2 bases, with 7 bases separating them. The CDR3 contains 14 residues.

V is TRBV6-5 and J is TRBJ1-3; TRBD1 might be the D (5 bases). The CDR3 is 14 amino acids. The ends were cut back, 6 bases at V and 3 bases at J, with 12 bases in the middle. CDR1 and CDR2 from the germline V gene are MNHEY and SVGAGI. The CDR3 reads CASRDNLFGNTIYF. CDR3 in DNA: TGTGCCAGCAGGGACAATCTTTTTGGAAACACCATATATTTT.

The chain recombines TRBV4-2 with TRBJ2-7, with D unresolved. This CDR3 spans 12 amino acids. Germline V gene sequence: CDR1 LGHNA, CDR2 YNFKEQ. The V end lost 4 bases, the J end lost 6 bases, and 10 bases lay between the germline ends. For the CDR3, the DNA is TGTGCCAGCAGCCCTATTGGTAGCGAGCAGTACTTC. It codes for CASSPIGSEQYF.

V is TRBV19 and J is TRBJ1-4, with D possibly matching TRBD1 (5 bases). CDR1 and CDR2 from the germline V gene are LNHDA and SQIVND (reference sequence). V lost 2 bases and J 1 base, leaving 11 bases between the germline ends. This CDR3 has 16 residues. CDR3 bases: TGTGCCAGTAGTATACAGGGTGCGGTAACTAATGAAAAACTGTTTTTT. It specifies CASSIQGAVTNEKLFF.

This clone was detected only a few times. Written as DNA, the CDR3 is TGTGCCAGCAGCTTGGCCGATGAAAAACTGTTTTTT. Amino acid sequence: CASSLADEKLFF. This chain links TRBV5-8 with TRBJ1-4; D is ambiguous. The ends were cut back, 0 bases at V and 6 bases at J, with 3 bases in the middle. Germline V gene data show CDR1 as SGHTS and CDR2 as YDEGEE. This CDR3 comprises 12 residues.

The chain uses TRBV27 and TRBJ1-3, with 7 bases matching TRBD1. J gave up 2 bases and V 8 bases, and 3 bases lay outside the gene matches. Germline CDR1 and CDR2: MNHEY and SMNVEV (reference sequence). This CDR3 has 13 amino acids. CDR3 sequence: CASDRDPGNTIYF. The CDR3 bases are TGTGCCAGCGACAGGGACCCTGGAAACACCATATATTTT.

This clone was detected only a few times. As DNA, the CDR3 is TGCGCCAGCAGCCCCATTGGGGGGGATTATCAGCCCCAGCATTTT. This encodes CASSPIGGDYQPQHF. The J gene is TRBJ1-5, the V gene TRBV5-1; maybe TRBD1 (5 bases). The germline V gene has CDR1 SGHRS and CDR2 YFSETQ. This CDR3 contains 15 residues. Trimming took 4 bases from V and 5 from J, leaving 16 bases between them.

In its sample, this clone was seen once. The chain combines TRBV7-9 with TRBJ1-1; TRBD1 matches 7 bases. Germline lookup yields CDR1 SEHNR and CDR2 FQNEAQ (reference sequence). This CDR3 is built from 14 residues. The V segment lost 6 bases and the J segment 1 base; nucleotides outside the gene matches: 5. CDR3 sequence reads: CASSSQGENTEAFF. CDR3 DNA sequence: TGTGCCAGCAGTTCCCAGGGGGAGAACACTGAAGCTTTCTTT.

V is TRBV9 and J is TRBJ2-5; TRBD2 aligns across 8 bases. The germline V gene has CDR1 SGDLS and CDR2 YYNGEE. CDR3 length: 15 amino acids. Trimming took 4 bases from V and 5 from J; bases not matched to a gene: 10. The DNA of the CDR3 is TGTGCCAGCAGCCCTCAAAGCGGGAGTCGGGAGACCCAGTACTTC. Translating gives CASSPQSGSRETQYF.

This clone has only a few counts. The chain carries TRBV25-1 and TRBJ2-2; possible D gene TRBD1, 5 bases. With 6 bases removed from V and 2 bases from J, the gap between germline ends came to 10 bases. CDR3 length equals 14 residues. CDR1 is MGHDK and CDR2 is SYGVNS in the germline V gene. In nucleotides, the CDR3 is TGTGCCAGCAGCGAGACAGCTAACACCGGGGAGCTGTTTTTT. It encodes CASSETANTGELFF.

This CDR3 reads CASSQDGTSVEQFF. In DNA, the CDR3 is TGCGCCAGCAGCCAAGATGGTACTAGCGTTGAGCAGTTCTTC. The rearrangement uses TRBV4-3 and TRBJ2-1, with 7 bases matching TRBD2. There are 14 residues in the CDR3. Trimming removed 0 bases from V and 9 bases from J; junction bases left unmatched: 5. From germline, CDR1 is LGHNA and CDR2 YSLEER.

The J gene is TRBJ2-6, the V gene TRBV4-2; D is perhaps TRBD2 (6 bases). Germline values: CDR1 LGHNA, CDR2 YNFKEQ. The CDR3 has 15 amino acids. The germline V and J ends were trimmed by 4 bases and 0 bases, with 7 bases remaining between them. For the CDR3, the DNA is TGTGCCAGCAGCCGACTAGACTCTGGGGCCAACGTCCTGACTTTC. Translation gives CASSRLDSGANVLTF.

The rearrangement uses TRBV4-2 and TRBJ2-7; 9 nucleotides align to TRBD2. V gave up 0 bases and J gave up 7 bases; unmatched junction bases: 10. The germline V gene has CDR1 LGHNA and CDR2 YNFKEQ. The CDR3 totals 16 residues. CDR3 in amino acids: CASSQEGAGGAGEQYF. The CDR3 nucleotides are TGTGCCAGCAGCCAAGAAGGGGCGGGAGGGGCGGGGGAGCAGTACTTC.